The text below deals with one TCR beta chain. Germline loops: CDR1 KGHSH, CDR2 LQKENI. This CDR3 has 14 residues. The ends were cut back, 6 bases at V and 6 bases at J, with 17 bases in the middle. This sample was included in a study of blood T cell repertoires in COVID-19. Turning to the study itself: COVID-19 samples collected from the United States, Italy and Spain covered acute and convalescent phases. Sources were T cells, B-cell-depleted T cells, or PBMCs; the material itself was cDNA or gDNA.

As processed by the authors: Amplified reference gene primers provided the basis for estimating nucleated cell counts. Some clones are missing from TCRdb's copy, which holds only in-frame ones; the method was immunoSEQ multiplex PCR. From that table come the V and J calls and clone size; the DNA was used to work out D and trimming. The sample contains under 250,000 clones, approximately 87% of which appear only once. This rearrangement joins TRBV18 to TRBJ1-1; TRBD1 is a possible D gene (5 bases). The receptor comes from a woman aged 70-85 years with active or convalescent COVID-19. The sample comprised peripheral blood. CDR3 sequence (DNA): TGTGCCAGCTCCCTCATCGCAGGGAGGGCTGAAGCTTTCTTT. It codes for CASSLIAGRAEAFF.